The source of this T cell receptor (beta chain) is a study of blood T cell repertoires in COVID-19. Study-level information: Samples came from the United States, Italy and Spain, spanning acute and convalescent COVID-19.

A Seattle source enrolled patients during active infection and followed them longitudinally. Germline V CDR1 and CDR2: KGHSH, LQKENI. The CDR3 is made up of 14 amino acids. V was clipped by 2 bases and J by 2 bases, with 7 bases between them. The protocol was immunoSEQ multiplex PCR, while the TCRdb copy is restricted to in-frame clones and leaves out a portion. The repertoire holds more than 150,000 clones, with more than 80% as singletons. Source material: peripheral blood. This sequence joins TRBV18 and TRBJ1-3; TRBD1 is a possible D gene (5 bases). The sequence was collected from an elderly woman with COVID-19, enrolled during active disease. CDR3 in DNA: TGTGCCAGCTCACCAGGGGCACCTGGAAACACCATATATTTT. It encodes CASSPGAPGNTIYF.